The entry below describes one T cell receptor (beta chain). For every subset, genomic DNA was evenly distributed across several immunoSEQ plates. Some clones are missing from TCRdb's copy, which holds only in-frame ones; the method was immunoSEQ multiplex PCR. The profile shows some 2 million clones, around 96% of them singletons. These data come from a study of shared clonotypes between healthy human individuals. Whole-study context: Serving as donors were two women and a few men, whose ages spanned 18 to 49.

Deletions cut 6 bases from V and 7 bases from J, with 21 bases between. Germline CDR1 and CDR2: SNHLY and FYNNEI. CDR3 length equals 15 residues. Naive CD8 cells were CD45RO-negative, positively selected for CCR7, excluding terminally differentiated effector memory CD45RA+ cells. The rearrangement links TRBV2 to TRBJ1-1, with D perhaps matching TRBD1 (5 bases). The material sequenced was naive CD8+ T cells sorted from blood. The sequence derives from a man aged 18 to 35 in good health. CDR3 protein: CASRPGGAPEGEAFF. The CDR3 coding sequence is TGTGCCAGCAGGCCAGGAGGGGCACCGGAGGGTGAAGCTTTCTTT.